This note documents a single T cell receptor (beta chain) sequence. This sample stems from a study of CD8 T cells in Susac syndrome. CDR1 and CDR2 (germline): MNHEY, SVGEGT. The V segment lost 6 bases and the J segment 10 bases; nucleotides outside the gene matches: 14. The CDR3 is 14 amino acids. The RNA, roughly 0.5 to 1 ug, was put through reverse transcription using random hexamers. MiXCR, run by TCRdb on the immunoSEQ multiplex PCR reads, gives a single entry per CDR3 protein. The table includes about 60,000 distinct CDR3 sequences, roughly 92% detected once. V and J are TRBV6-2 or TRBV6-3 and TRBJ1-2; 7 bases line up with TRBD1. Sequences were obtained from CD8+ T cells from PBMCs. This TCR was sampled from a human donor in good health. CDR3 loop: CASSPPAGQFSYTF. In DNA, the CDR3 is TGTGCCAGCAGCCCCCCCGCGGGACAGTTTTCCTACACCTTC.